One and the same sample provided the 24 T cell receptor beta chains below, sequenced in a study of somatic mutations in cytotoxic T cells in rheumatoid arthritis. Sequenced by immunoSEQ multiplex PCR; TCRdb stores in-frame clones only, minus some. The table includes some 16,000 clones, 77% detected once. Sequenced: CD8+ T cells sorted from blood. Source of these receptors: an adult with rheumatoid arthritis.

Only a few counts were recorded for this clone. The chain uses TRBV2 and TRBJ1-6; possibly TRBD1 for D (5 bases). The V end lost 2 bases, the J end lost 8 bases, and 13 bases lay between the germline ends. The V gene's germline CDR1 is SNHLY and CDR2 FYNNEI. CDR3 length: 15 residues. The CDR3 DNA sequence: TGTGCCAGCAGTGAACCAGGGATAAGCGATTCACCCCTCCACTTT. Its protein product is CASSEPGISDSPLHF.

The rearrangement joins TRBV19 to TRBJ2-7, with D perhaps TRBD2 (6 bases). Germline values: CDR1 LNHDA, CDR2 SQIVND (reference sequence). The CDR3 loop spans 15 amino acids. Between the trimmed V and J ends, which lost 1 base and 0 bases, there was a span of 10 bases. The CDR3 protein is CASSIASASSYEQYF. CDR3 DNA sequence: TGTGCCAGTAGTATAGCTAGCGCCAGCTCCTACGAGCAGTACTTC.

The DNA of the CDR3 is TGTGCCAGCAGCGCACGGGGGGTTCCAGGGACCCAGTACTTC. This codes for CASSARGVPGTQYF. The genes are TRBV7-8 and TRBJ2-5; 7 bases agree with TRBD2. The CDR3 consists of 14 residues. Looked up from germline, CDR1 is SGHVS and CDR2 is FQNEAQ. V shed 5 bases, J shed 7 bases, and the junction held 10 bases outside the gene matches.

This clone was counted a few times. The CDR3 reads CASSLGADGEYGYTF. The DNA of the CDR3 is TGTGCCAGCAGCTTAGGAGCGGATGGGGAATATGGCTACACCTTC. The V gene is TRBV7-9, the J gene TRBJ1-2; D unresolved. CDR3 length: 15 amino acids. V lost 1 base and J lost 5, with 14 bases in between. In germline, CDR1 is SEHNR, CDR2 FQNEAQ (reference sequence).

The chain couples TRBV6-5 to TRBJ2-3; the match to TRBD1 covers 11 bases. The CDR3 totals 15 residues. Trimming removed 5 bases from V and 5 bases from J; junction bases left unmatched: 6. Germline CDR1 and CDR2: MNHEY and SVGAGI. CDR3 residues: CASSNWTGGIDTQYF. CDR3 DNA: TGTGCCAGCAGTAACTGGACAGGGGGCATAGATACGCAGTATTTT.

This clone was counted a few times. V and J are TRBV6-6 and TRBJ1-2; the D gene is possibly TRBD1 (5 bases). In germline, CDR1 is MNHNY, CDR2 SVGAGI (reference sequence). Trimming removed 7 bases from V and 4 bases from J, with 16 bases in between. The CDR3 is 14 residues long. In DNA, the CDR3 is TGTGCCAGCATTCGGCCCCCTGGGGGCTATGGCTACACCTTC. Amino acid sequence: CASIRPPGGYGYTF.

V gene TRBV6-1 combines with J gene TRBJ2-1; 7 nucleotides align to TRBD1. The CDR3 length is 15 residues. V lost 6 bases, J lost 8 bases, and 13 bases stayed unmatched. CDR1 is MNHNS and CDR2 is SASEGT in the germline V gene. In nucleotides, the CDR3 is TGTGCCAGCAGCTCTCTAGAGACAGGGAGTTATGAGCAGTTCTTC. The encoded protein is CASSSLETGSYEQFF.

The chain joins TRBV28 to TRBJ2-3; D unclear. This CDR3 has 18 amino acids. Trimming removed 4 bases from V and 0 bases from J, with 20 bases in between. CDR1 and CDR2 (germline): MDHEN, SYDVKM. CDR3 nucleotides: TGTGCCAGCAGTTCGGCCCCCGCTTTGGCGGCAAGCACAGATACGCAGTATTTT. Encoded protein: CASSSAPALAASTDTQYF.

The chain is built from TRBV5-1 and TRBJ1-2; D not resolved. Germline V gene sequence: CDR1 SGHRS, CDR2 YFSETQ. The CDR3 has 12 amino acids. V dropped 0 bases and J dropped 8 bases, with 8 bases sitting between them. The CDR3 DNA is TGCGCCAGCAGCTTGGGAGGGTTCGGCTACACCTTC. Its translation is CASSLGGFGYTF.

CDR3 amino acids: CASSETSGGAVDGELFF. CDR3 nucleotides: TGTGCCAGCAGTGAGACTAGCGGGGGAGCAGTCGACGGGGAGCTGTTTTTT. The chain combines TRBV6-1 with TRBJ2-2, with 12 bases lining up with TRBD2. The germline V gene encodes CDR1 MNHNS and CDR2 SASEGT. After removal of 3 bases from V and 7 bases from J, the junction contained 9 bases not matched to a gene. CDR3 length: 17 residues.

The chain joins TRBV5-1 to TRBJ2-2, with TRBD1 identical over 9 bases. Germline CDR1 reads SGHRS; CDR2 reads YFSETQ. This CDR3 spans 14 amino acids. With 4 bases clipped from V and 8 bases from J, the junction kept 6 bases outside the gene matches. CDR3 sequence reads: CASSEGQGTGELFF. In nucleotides, the CDR3 is TGCGCCAGCAGCGAGGGACAGGGAACGGGGGAGCTGTTTTTT. The whole variable domain, filled in from reference TRBV5-1 and TRBJ2-2, reads KAGVTQTPRYLIKTRGQQVTLSCSPISGHRSVSWYQQTPGQGLQFLFEYFSETQRNKGNFPGRFSGRQFSNSRSEMNVSTLELGDSALYLCASSEGQGTGELFFGEGSRLTVL.

The chain is built from TRBV6-5 and TRBJ2-1; D is uncertain. Germline assignment: CDR1 MNHEY and CDR2 SVGAGI. Trimming took 10 bases from V and 0 from J, leaving 16 bases between them. The CDR3 covers 15 residues. The CDR3 coding sequence is TGTGCCATTAACGGGTGCCGAAGCTCCTACAATGAGCAGTTCTTC. Its protein is CAINGCRSSYNEQFF.

This sequence joins TRBV4-1 and TRBJ1-2; tentatively, D is TRBD1 (5 bases). The length of the CDR3 is 15 residues. Trimming left V 0 bases short and J 5 bases short, with 13 bases between. Germline V lookup: CDR1 MGHRA, CDR2 YSYEKL. CDR3 bases: TGCGCCAGCAGCCAAGACCCGGGGCGGGATTATGGCTACACCTTC. Its translation: CASSQDPGRDYGYTF.

The chain combines TRBV27 with TRBJ2-7, with 7 bases that match TRBD2. With V trimmed by 4 bases and J by 6 bases, 6 bases remained unmatched. The CDR3 loop spans 13 amino acids. Germline V gene data show CDR1 as MNHEY and CDR2 as SMNVEV (reference sequence). In nucleotides, the CDR3 is TGTGCCAGCAGTTATAGGGAGGGTAGCGAGCAGTACTTC. It translates to CASSYREGSEQYF.

The rearrangement uses TRBV4-1 and TRBJ1-5, with D unclear. The germline V gene encodes CDR1 MGHRA and CDR2 YSYEKL. Trimming shortened V by 1 base and J by 0 bases, and 7 bases separated the two germline ends. The CDR3 loop spans 15 amino acids. This chain's CDR3 is CASSQGADSNQPQHF. The CDR3, as DNA: TGCGCCAGCAGCCAAGGGGCTGATAGCAATCAGCCCCAGCATTTT.

There are a few counts of this clone. The gene calls are TRBV6-6 and TRBJ2-2; D assignment may be TRBD1 or TRBD2 (5 bases each). The length of the CDR3 is 10 residues. The germline gives CDR1 MNHNY, CDR2 SVGAGI (reference sequence). V lost 8 bases to trimming and J lost 8 bases, with 6 bases between them. CDR3 loop: CASGGGELFF. Here the CDR3 DNA reads TGTGCCAGCGGGGGAGGGGAGCTGTTTTTT.

This clone was picked up a small number of times. This chain joins TRBV5-5 and TRBJ1-2, with D perhaps matching TRBD1 (5 bases). Germline-derived CDR1 and CDR2 are SGHKS and YYEKEE (reference sequence). The CDR3 has 16 residues. V shed 0 bases and J shed 6 bases, with 18 bases lying between them. As DNA, the CDR3 is TGTGCCAGCAGCTTGGGGGGGGTTATTGCGGAGGATGGCTACACCTTC. It yields the protein CASSLGGVIAEDGYTF. The full variable domain, its missing parts supplied by reference TRBV5-5 and TRBJ1-2, is DAGVTQSPTHLIKTRGQQVTLRCSPISGHKSVSWYQQVLGQGPQFIFQYYEKEERGRGNFPDRFSARQFPNYSSELNVNALLLGDSALYLCASSLGGVIAEDGYTFGSGTRLTVV.

V and J are TRBV7-9 and TRBJ2-5, with D tentatively TRBD2 (6 bases). Between the trimmed V and J ends, which lost 2 bases and 5 bases, there was a span of 9 bases. Looked up from germline, CDR1 is SEHNR and CDR2 is FQNEAQ (reference sequence). The CDR3 contains 13 residues. CDR3 sequence: CASSLLRGETQYF. The DNA of the CDR3 is TGTGCCAGCAGCTTACTGCGGGGCGAGACCCAGTACTTC.

This chain connects TRBV6-1 to TRBJ2-7; 11 positions agree with TRBD2. The CDR3 is made up of 15 amino acids. In germline, CDR1 is MNHNS, CDR2 SASEGT. J was trimmed by 4 bases and V by 3 bases; bases with no gene match: 5. The CDR3 is CASSEASGGPYEQYV. In nucleotides, the CDR3 is TGTGCCAGCAGTGAGGCTAGCGGGGGGCCGTACGAGCAGTACGTC.

The V gene is TRBV9, the J gene TRBJ2-1, with TRBD2 matching 7 bases. Looked up from germline, CDR1 is SGDLS and CDR2 is YYNGEE. CDR3 size: 16 residues. J lost 4 bases, V lost 4 bases, and 11 bases had no gene match. The CDR3 DNA reads TGTGCCAGCAGCCTACCCGGTGGGGGGGGGTACAATGAGCAGTTCTTC. Amino acids: CASSLPGGGGYNEQFF.

This sequence joins TRBV9 and TRBJ2-1; D is perhaps TRBD2 (5 bases). Germline-derived CDR1 and CDR2 are SGDLS and YYNGEE. This CDR3 is built from 12 residues. The V and J ends lost 4 bases and 8 bases respectively, with 10 bases between them. In DNA, the CDR3 is TGTGCCAGCAGCCAACCTAGCTATGAGCAGTTCTTC. Translation: CASSQPSYEQFF.

The V call is TRBV11-2, the J call TRBJ2-3; weak D call: TRBD2 (5 bases). Deletions cut 6 bases from V and 1 base from J, with 14 bases between. From germline, CDR1 is SGHAT and CDR2 FQNNGV. The length of the CDR3 is 15 residues. CDR3 sequence reads: CASRVAGSGTDTQYF. The CDR3 DNA reads TGTGCCAGCAGGGTCGCGGGTTCAGGCACAGATACGCAGTATTTT.

As to this clone: The junction differs from germline at one of its ends, possibly a read error. The rearrangement joins TRBV7-7 to TRBJ2-5, with 9 bases fitting TRBD1. Per the germline V gene, CDR1 is SSHAT and CDR2 is FNYEAQ (reference sequence). The length of the CDR3 is 14 residues. CDR3 bases: TGTGCTAGCAGCTTGACAGGGGGTGGAGAGACCCAGTACTTC. Protein product: CASSLTGGGETQYF.

V is TRBV18 and J is TRBJ1-4, with 10 bases matching TRBD1. CDR1 and CDR2 (germline): KGHSH, LQKENI. With 6 bases clipped from V and 8 bases from J, the junction kept 6 bases outside the gene matches. The CDR3 length is 14 residues. As DNA, the CDR3 is TGTGCCAGCTCTTGGACAGGGGGAGGCGAAAAACTGTTTTTT. This sequence encodes CASSWTGGGEKLFF.